These 7 T cell receptor beta chains were sequenced from one sample in a study of OX40 agonist ivuxolimab in advanced cancers. The repertoire was sequenced with immunoSEQ multiplex PCR; TCRdb's copy has only in-frame clones and lacks some. The table includes 60,000 to 80,000 clones, around 80% detected once. The source material was CD4+ or CD8+ T cells sorted from blood, sampled in a trial of the OX40 agonist ivuxolimab. The receptors were sampled from an adult with an advanced solid tumor such as melanoma, head and neck, liver or kidney cancer.

This rearrangement joins TRBV10-1 to TRBJ2-1; TRBD2 agrees at 7 bases. Trimming removed 3 bases from V and 9 bases from J; junction bases left unmatched: 5. There are 13 residues in the CDR3. The V gene's germline CDR1 is WNHNN and CDR2 SYGVQD (reference sequence). The CDR3, as DNA: TGCGCCAGCAGTGAATTACAGCGGGGTGAGCAGTTCTTC. Translation: CASSELQRGEQFF.

J is TRBJ1-3 and V is TRBV9, with TRBD1 identical over 10 bases. Germline V gene data show CDR1 as SGDLS and CDR2 as YYNGEE. Trimming took 5 bases from V and 4 from J; bases not matched to a gene: 9. This CDR3 comprises 16 residues. CDR3 in amino acids: CASSLMGTGVGNTIYF. CDR3 DNA: TGTGCCAGCAGTTTAATGGGGACAGGGGTAGGAAACACCATATATTTT.

This chain uses TRBV9 with TRBJ2-1; TRBD2 matches at 10 bases. Per germline, CDR1 SGDLS and CDR2 YYNGEE. The CDR3 covers 16 residues. Trimming at V came to 3 bases and at J to 0 bases, leaving 3 bases not matched to a gene. CDR3 nucleotide sequence: TGTGCCAGCAGCGCCCGGACTAGCGGCTCCTACAATGAGCAGTTCTTC. Translation: CASSARTSGSYNEQFF.

This clone was observed a handful of times. This rearrangement joins TRBV6-1 to TRBJ1-2; maybe TRBD1 (5 bases). The germline V gene encodes CDR1 MNHNS and CDR2 SASEGT. The CDR3 is 13 residues long. V gave up 3 bases and J gave up 3 bases, with 8 bases separating them. The CDR3 loop is CASSERGDYGYTF. In DNA form, the CDR3 reads TGTGCCAGCAGTGAGAGGGGTGACTATGGCTACACCTTC.

The J gene is TRBJ2-3, the V gene TRBV14, with TRBD1 matching over 8 bases. Trimming cost V 2 bases and J 7 bases; bases outside gene matches: 8. Germline V gives CDR1 SGHDN, CDR2 FVKESK. The CDR3 consists of 15 residues. CDR3 sequence (DNA): TGTGCCAGCAGCCAATATACGGACAGGGCAAATACGCAGTATTTT. Its protein is CASSQYTDRANTQYF.

The chain links TRBV19 to TRBJ2-1, with TRBD2 identical over 7 bases. Losses at the gene ends were 8 bases for V and 10 bases for J; bases not matched to a gene: 11. The germline CDR1 and CDR2 sequences are LNHDA and SQIVND (reference sequence). The CDR3 extends over 13 amino acids. The CDR3 DNA sequence: TGTGCCAGTTCTTGGGAGGGAGTGAGCGAGCAGTTCTTC. Translated: CASSWEGVSEQFF.

The chain employs TRBV6-5 and TRBJ2-4; D may correspond to TRBD1 or TRBD2 (5 bases each). This CDR3 has 13 residues. Germline V lookup: CDR1 MNHEY, CDR2 SVGAGI. V lost 7 bases, J lost 0 bases, and 7 bases lay in between. For the CDR3, the DNA is TGTGCCAGCACGGGGCTAGCCAAAAACATTCAGTACTTC. Its protein product is CASTGLAKNIQYF.